The 14 T cell receptor beta chains below all came from one sample that was sequenced in a study of blood T cells in healthy people across ages. Primers used in a second PCR of about 7 to 11 cycles were a sample-barcoded 5' primer and a J-beta primer mix. TCRdb reanalysed the 5' RACE reads using MiXCR and keeps one entry per CDR3 protein. The sample has 1,300,000 or so distinct CDR3 sequences; around 55% are singletons. Sequenced input: blood. The receptors derive from a man aged 18 to 29 in good health.

This clonotype has only a few counts. The rearrangement joins TRBV27 to TRBJ2-1; 10 bases are a match to TRBD2. Germline trimming cut 5 bases from V and 5 bases from J; bases unmatched to any gene: 9. Germline CDR1 is MNHEY and CDR2 is SMNVEV (reference sequence). This CDR3 has 16 residues. In DNA form, the CDR3 reads TGTGCCAGCAGTCCTACCTGGACTAGCGGCAACAATGAGCAGTTCTTC. Translating it yields CASSPTWTSGNNEQFF.

Of note for this clonotype: Being one base from a much bigger clone, this may be a read error. The genes are TRBV20-1 and TRBJ1-2; TRBD1 is a possible D gene (6 bases). CDR3 size: 11 residues. Germline CDR1 and CDR2: DFQATT and SNEGSKA (reference sequence). CDR3 in amino acids: CSAYRVLGCTF. DNA of the CDR3: TGCAGTGCTTACAGGGTTCTTGGCTGCACCTTC.

The chain has TRBV6-6 and TRBJ2-7; D is uncertain. CDR1 and CDR2 (germline): MNHNY, SVGAGI (reference sequence). The V end lost 2 bases, the J end lost 6 bases, and 14 bases lay between the germline ends. The CDR3 covers 14 residues. The CDR3 loop reads CASSYAQVSAEQYF. The CDR3 bases are TGTGCCAGCAGTTACGCCCAGGTTTCCGCCGAGCAGTACTTC.

This clonotype has just one count. V gene TRBV28 combines with J gene TRBJ1-3; unclear D gene. This CDR3 is built from 13 residues. V was pared by 5 bases and J by 0 bases, with 5 bases between. The V gene's germline CDR1 is MDHEN and CDR2 SYDVKM. CDR3 region: CASSPGSGNTIYF. The CDR3 bases are TGTGCCAGCAGTCCGGGCTCTGGAAACACCATATATTTT.

The chain links TRBV6-6 to TRBJ1-5; D is ambiguous. There are 15 residues in the CDR3. The V gene lost 4 bases and the J gene lost 0 bases, with 10 bases spanning the gap. Per the germline V gene, CDR1 is MNHNY and CDR2 is SVGAGI (reference sequence). Here the CDR3 reads CASSSHSDSNQPQHF. The CDR3 DNA is TGTGCCAGCAGTTCCCACAGTGATAGCAATCAGCCCCAGCATTTT.

This clonotype is a singleton in its sample. The chain is built from TRBV30 and TRBJ2-1, with D possibly TRBD2 on 5 matching bases. In germline, CDR1 is GTSNPN, CDR2 SVGIG (reference sequence). With 0 bases removed from V and 7 bases from J, the gap between germline ends came to 10 bases. CDR3 length: 13 amino acids. DNA for the CDR3: TGTGCCTGGAGTGTACTAGGGTTGAATGAGCAGTTCTTC. The encoded protein is CAWSVLGLNEQFF.

The chain couples TRBV4-2 to TRBJ1-2; weak D call: TRBD1 (5 bases). The V and J ends lost 1 base and 3 bases respectively, with 15 bases between them. The CDR3 spans 16 residues. Germline CDR1 and CDR2: LGHNA and YNFKEQ. In DNA, the CDR3 is TGTGCCAGCAGCCAAGGGCTATACAAACAGGACTATGGCTACACCTTC. It is translated as CASSQGLYKQDYGYTF.

The V gene is TRBV25-1, the J gene TRBJ2-7; the match to TRBD1 covers 10 bases. Germline values: CDR1 MGHDK, CDR2 SYGVNS. V was pared by 5 bases and J by 4 bases, with 8 bases of the junction left unmatched. This CDR3 spans 15 amino acids. The CDR3 region is CASSTRDRGLYEQYF. The CDR3 DNA reads TGTGCCAGCAGTACCCGGGACAGGGGACTGTACGAGCAGTACTTC.

A few counts support this clonotype. The chain has TRBV7-2 and TRBJ1-4; D remains unclear. V lost 4 bases to trimming and J lost 6 bases, with 15 bases between them. CDR3 length: 15 amino acids. Germline V CDR1 and CDR2: SGHTA, FQGNSA. CDR3 bases: TGTGCCAGCAGCTCTTCCTCCGGGCCGGATGAAAAACTGTTTTTT. Residues: CASSSSSGPDEKLFF. The full variable domain, its missing parts supplied by reference TRBV7-2 and TRBJ1-4, is GAGVSQSPSNKVTEKGKDVELRCDPISGHTALYWYRQSLGQGLEFLIYFQGNSAPDKSGLPSDRFSAERTGGSVSTLTIQRTQQEDSAVYLCASSSSSGPDEKLFFGSGTQLSVL.

On this clonotype itself: An end of the junction does not agree with germline; a read error may underlie this. This chain joins TRBV6-2 or TRBV6-3 and TRBJ2-5, with 10 bases identical to TRBD2. The DNA end lines up better with TRBJ2-7; the J call may be wrong. There are 15 residues in the CDR3. Germline V gene lookup returns CDR1 MNHEY and CDR2 SVGEGT. The CDR3 DNA is TGTGCCAACAGTCTAACTAGCGGGGTGCCCTACGAGCAGTACTTC. Residues: CANSLTSGVPYEQYF.

The chain is built from TRBV12-3 or TRBV12-4 and TRBJ1-2, with 7 bases identical to TRBD1. J lost 1 base, V lost 4 bases, and 6 bases had no gene match. This CDR3 has 15 residues. The CDR3 spells CASSSQQGYNYGYTF. The CDR3, as DNA: TGTGCCAGCAGTTCGCAACAGGGGTATAACTATGGCTACACCTTC.

The gene calls are TRBV24-1 and TRBJ1-2; D perhaps matches TRBD1 (6 bases). Germline CDR1 is KGHDR and CDR2 is SFDVKD. V was shortened by 9 bases and J by 5 bases, with 9 bases between the two germline ends. The CDR3 runs to 11 residues. CDR3 protein: CATDRLYGYTF. DNA of the CDR3: TGTGCCACCGACAGGCTATATGGCTACACCTTC.

The V and J genes are TRBV4-1 and TRBJ2-3, with D perhaps matching TRBD2 (7 bases). The germline CDR1 and CDR2 sequences are MGHRA and YSYEKL. V was trimmed by 1 base and J by 10 bases, leaving 21 bases between them. The CDR3 contains 16 residues. The DNA for the CDR3 is TGCGCCAGCAGCCAAGTATCGGTTGAGGGGGGGTGGGCGCAGTATTTT. Amino acids: CASSQVSVEGGWAQYF.

The chain carries TRBV7-9 and TRBJ2-1, with D maybe TRBD1 (6 bases). The CDR3 runs 18 residues. The ends were cut back, 5 bases at V and 4 bases at J, with 24 bases in the middle. Per the germline V gene, CDR1 is SEHNR and CDR2 is FQNEAQ (reference sequence). The DNA of the CDR3 is TGTGCCAGCAGCACCCCGGGGATTAGGGGGAGCCAATACAATGAGCAGTTCTTC. Protein: CASSTPGIRGSQYNEQFF.